This passage covers 28 T cell receptor beta chains from one sample sequenced in a study of blood T cell dynamics during melanoma immunotherapy. Clones were sequenced by immunoSEQ multiplex PCR, and TCRdb holds only the in-frame ones, with some missing. The sample gives 10,000 or so clones, around 86% of which show up once; around 9.8% is in the top ten. Indicated time point: pre-treatment baseline. The starting material was blood, obtained from a patient treated with checkpoint blockade. The receptors derive from a human donor with melanoma.

This sequence joins TRBV19 and TRBJ2-2, with 15 bases aligning to TRBD2. Germline V CDR1 and CDR2: LNHDA, SQIVND (reference sequence). The CDR3 length is 20 residues. Trimming at V came to 4 bases and at J to 0 bases, leaving 9 bases not matched to a gene. The CDR3 region has the DNA TGTGCCAGTAGTAGGAACCCGGGACTAGCGGGGGGTCCGAACACCGGGGAGCTGTTTTTT. Translation: CASSRNPGLAGGPNTGELFF.

V and J are TRBV5-1 and TRBJ2-1; no clear D. Germline V gene lookup returns CDR1 SGHRS and CDR2 YFSETQ. Trimming pared 0 bases from V and 6 bases from J, leaving 13 bases between. The CDR3 covers 15 residues. The CDR3: CASSLDSPSINEQFF. CDR3 bases: TGCGCCAGCAGCTTGGACAGTCCCAGCATCAATGAGCAGTTCTTC.

The rearrangement uses TRBV15 and TRBJ2-7; D possibly corresponds to TRBD1 (8 bases). CDR1 LNHNV and CDR2 YYDKDF come from the germline V gene (reference sequence). Trimming took off 5 bases at V and 0 bases at J, with 29 bases between the two ends. The CDR3 extends over 20 amino acids. In DNA, the CDR3 is TGTGCCACCAGCGGAAGGACAGGGAGGCCGGGGGGTCCTCCCTCCTACGAGCAGTACTTC. Translation: CATSGRTGRPGGPPSYEQYF.

The rearrangement joins TRBV11-2 to TRBJ1-3; the D gene is possibly TRBD1 (5 bases). The CDR3 is 16 residues long. Germline V gene data show CDR1 as SGHAT and CDR2 as FQNNGV. V was trimmed by 5 bases and J by 0 bases, leaving 14 bases between them. The CDR3 coding sequence is TGTGCCAGCAGCCCCCAGAGGGGCGGCTCTGGAAACACCATATATTTT. Its protein is CASSPQRGGSGNTIYF.

The chain combines TRBV5-4 with TRBJ2-1, with D unresolved. V was shortened by 4 bases and J by 8 bases, with 10 bases between the two germline ends. Germline V gene lookup returns CDR1 SGHNT and CDR2 YYREEE (reference sequence). The CDR3 has 12 residues. CDR3 DNA: TGTGCCAGCAGCATCGACCTCCATGAGCAGTTCTTC. The encoded protein is CASSIDLHEQFF.

The chain carries TRBV13 and TRBJ2-3; 9 bases are a match to TRBD1. Germline lookup yields CDR1 PRHDT and CDR2 FYEKMQ (reference sequence). Germline trimming cut 2 bases from V and 4 bases from J; bases unmatched to any gene: 4. The CDR3 has 15 amino acids. In DNA form, the CDR3 reads TGTGCCAGCAGCTTAACAGGGGGCCCCGCAGATACGCAGTATTTT. As protein: CASSLTGGPADTQYF.

The CDR3 is CASSLEGHSYNEQFF. The CDR3 DNA is TGTGCCAGCAGTCTGGAGGGCCATTCCTACAATGAGCAGTTCTTC. The chain is built from TRBV27 and TRBJ2-1; weak D call: TRBD2 (6 bases). The CDR3 has 15 residues. V lost 5 bases to trimming and J lost 1 base, with 12 bases between them. Germline-derived CDR1 and CDR2 are MNHEY and SMNVEV (reference sequence).

The V and J genes are TRBV7-8 and TRBJ2-7; 10 positions match TRBD1. Germline lookup yields CDR1 SGHVS and CDR2 FQNEAQ. V shed 7 bases, J shed 4 bases, and the junction held 7 bases outside the gene matches. The CDR3 extends over 14 amino acids. For the CDR3, the DNA is TGTGCCAGCACCGTGGACAGGGGGGCGTACGAGCAGTACTTC. Its protein is CASTVDRGAYEQYF.

The genes are TRBV15 and TRBJ2-1, with 8 bases matching TRBD2. The CDR3 totals 17 residues. Trimming took 1 base from V and 6 from J; bases not matched to a gene: 11. Germline V gene lookup returns CDR1 LNHNV and CDR2 YYDKDF (reference sequence). The CDR3 DNA is TGTGCCACCAGCAGAGTCTTGGGTCTAGCGGGCACCAATGAGCAGTTCTTC. It yields the protein CATSRVLGLAGTNEQFF.

The chain couples TRBV4-3 to TRBJ1-4, with D tentatively TRBD1 (6 bases). Trimming took off 1 base at V and 7 bases at J, with 10 bases between the two ends. The CDR3 consists of 14 residues. Germline CDR1 is LGHNA and CDR2 is YSLEER. The CDR3 spells CASSQARGGEKLFF. CDR3 nucleotide sequence: TGCGCCAGCAGCCAAGCCAGGGGAGGTGAAAAACTGTTTTTT.

This chain uses TRBV5-4 with TRBJ2-3, with D tentatively TRBD2 (6 bases). V was cut by 2 bases and J by 0 bases, with 16 bases left in between. CDR1 SGHNT and CDR2 YYREEE come from the germline V gene (reference sequence). The CDR3 is 17 residues long. The CDR3 sequence: CASSFPNPGLSTDTQYF. The CDR3 DNA reads as TGTGCCAGCAGCTTCCCGAATCCGGGACTTAGCACAGATACGCAGTATTTT. Based on the CDR3 plus reference TRBV5-4 and TRBJ2-3, the full variable domain is ETGVTQSPTHLIKTRGQQVTLRCSSQSGHNTVSWYQQALGQGPQFIFQYYREEENGRGNFPPRFSGLQFPNYSSELNVNALELDDSALYLCASSFPNPGLSTDTQYFGPGTRLTVL.

The chain carries TRBV6-1 and TRBJ1-2; possibly TRBD1 for D (5 bases). V lost 2 bases to trimming and J lost 0 bases, with 16 bases between them. This CDR3 comprises 17 residues. Germline values: CDR1 MNHNS, CDR2 SASEGT. For the CDR3, the DNA is TGTGCCAGCAGTGAAATGGGCAGGGAGGCCTCTAACTATGGCTACACCTTC. This codes for CASSEMGREASNYGYTF.

V gene TRBV6-1 combines with J gene TRBJ1-2; a weak D match, TRBD1 (6 bases). In germline, CDR1 is MNHNS, CDR2 SASEGT. The CDR3 is made up of 16 amino acids. The ends were cut back, 2 bases at V and 8 bases at J, with 21 bases in the middle. The CDR3, as DNA: TGTGCCAGCAGTGAATTCCAGGGGCAGGATTTGGGCGGCTACACCTTC. Protein product: CASSEFQGQDLGGYTF.

The rearrangement joins TRBV9 to TRBJ1-6; 7 nucleotides line up with TRBD1. Trimming cost V 6 bases and J 6 bases; bases outside gene matches: 6. This CDR3 contains 14 residues. Germline CDR1 SGDLS, CDR2 YYNGEE. CDR3 protein: CASTPGTVNSPLHF. In nucleotides, the CDR3 is TGTGCCAGCACCCCCGGGACAGTTAATTCACCCCTCCACTTT.

The chain couples TRBV6-1 to TRBJ2-6; D ambiguous. From germline, CDR1 is MNHNS and CDR2 SASEGT. Trimming removed 1 base from V and 1 base from J, with 5 bases in between. The CDR3 runs to 15 residues. DNA for the CDR3: TGTGCCAGCAGTGAAGGGGCGTCTGGGGCCAACGTCCTGACTTTC. This gives the protein CASSEGASGANVLTF.

This chain links TRBV4-2 with TRBJ2-2, with TRBD2 identical over 13 bases. CDR1 is LGHNA and CDR2 is YNFKEQ in the germline V gene. V was pared by 1 base and J by 4 bases, with 3 bases of the junction left unmatched. The CDR3 covers 17 residues. For the CDR3, the DNA is TGTGCCAGCAGCCAAGGTACTAGCGGGGGGGCCACCGGGGAGCTGTTTTTT. This translates into CASSQGTSGGATGELFF.

The chain links TRBV4-2 to TRBJ1-1; D perhaps matches TRBD1 (6 bases). The CDR3 covers 15 residues. Trimming took 2 bases from V and 2 from J, leaving 12 bases between them. Germline V gene lookup returns CDR1 LGHNA and CDR2 YNFKEQ. The CDR3 loop reads CASSQSQGSNTEAFF. The CDR3 DNA sequence: TGTGCCAGCAGCCAATCACAGGGTTCCAACACTGAAGCTTTCTTT.

The chain is built from TRBV5-1 and TRBJ2-7; D remains ambiguous. Germline-derived CDR1 and CDR2 are SGHRS and YFSETQ. The germline V and J ends were trimmed by 4 bases and 3 bases, with 8 bases remaining between them. The CDR3 sequence is 12 residues long. This CDR3 is CASSLEGYEQYF. For the CDR3, the DNA is TGCGCCAGCAGCCTAGAAGGCTACGAGCAGTACTTC.

The genes are TRBV5-1 and TRBJ1-2; D may be TRBD1 (5 bases). This CDR3 is built from 13 residues. Germline loops: CDR1 SGHRS, CDR2 YFSETQ. V shed 4 bases and J shed 5 bases, with 12 bases lying between them. In DNA form, the CDR3 reads TGCGCCAGCAGCGTGGGGGGAGAGTATGGCTACACCTTC. Translation: CASSVGGEYGYTF.

The chain has TRBV11-1 and TRBJ1-3; D gene unclear. Germline lookup yields CDR1 SGHAT and CDR2 FQDESV (reference sequence). V was cut by 2 bases and J by 3 bases, with 14 bases left in between. The CDR3 length is 16 residues. The CDR3 sequence: CASSLQVSVRGNTIYF. The CDR3 region has the DNA TGTGCCAGCAGCTTACAGGTGTCGGTCCGTGGAAACACCATATATTTT.

The chain carries TRBV30 and TRBJ1-4; a weak D match, TRBD1 (5 bases). The V end lost 0 bases, the J end lost 0 bases, and 8 bases lay between the germline ends. The CDR3 is 15 amino acids. Germline loops: CDR1 GTSNPN, CDR2 SVGIG (reference sequence). This CDR3 is CAWSVGVSTNEKLFF. CDR3 DNA: TGTGCCTGGAGTGTAGGGGTGTCAACTAATGAAAAACTGTTTTTT.

V gene TRBV7-9 combines with J gene TRBJ2-2; 12 nucleotides agree with TRBD2. The CDR3 totals 15 residues. Unmatched junction bases numbered 4, after V lost 6 bases and J lost 5 bases. Germline V gives CDR1 SEHNR, CDR2 FQNEAQ (reference sequence). The CDR3 DNA reads TGTGCCAGCAGTACCGGGACTAGCGGGACCGGGGAGCTGTTTTTT. This translates into CASSTGTSGTGELFF.

This rearrangement joins TRBV10-3 to TRBJ1-6, with D tentatively TRBD1 (6 bases). The germline gives CDR1 ENHRY, CDR2 SYGVKD. The V end lost 6 bases, the J end lost 3 bases, and 15 bases lay between the germline ends. This CDR3 is built from 16 residues. The CDR3 DNA follows: TGTGCCATCAGGGGGGCCCCCGAAGGCTATAATTCACCCCTCCACTTT. Translating gives CAIRGAPEGYNSPLHF.

The rearrangement links TRBV5-6 to TRBJ2-7, with unresolved D. CDR1 SGHDT and CDR2 YYEEEE come from the germline V gene. The CDR3 loop spans 12 amino acids. V was shortened by 4 bases and J by 5 bases, with 10 bases between the two germline ends. The CDR3 region is CASSIDRDEQYF. CDR3 DNA: TGTGCCAGCAGCATAGACCGGGACGAGCAGTACTTC.

The CDR3 DNA is TGTGCCAGCAGGGAGCGGGAGGGCGGTTATGAGCAGTTCTTC. Its translation is CASREREGGYEQFF. The V and J genes are TRBV6-1 and TRBJ2-1, with TRBD2 identical over 10 bases. This CDR3 region has 14 residues. Germline CDR1 and CDR2: MNHNS and SASEGT. V shed 6 bases and J 8 bases; nucleotides not matched to a gene: 7.

V usage is TRBV27 and J usage is TRBJ1-1; 7 nucleotides align to TRBD1. This CDR3 has 14 residues. From germline, CDR1 is MNHEY and CDR2 SMNVEV (reference sequence). Trimming cost V 2 bases and J 2 bases; bases outside gene matches: 2. The CDR3: CASSLQGVNTEAFF. As DNA, the CDR3 is TGTGCCAGCAGTTTACAGGGGGTAAACACTGAAGCTTTCTTT.

V usage is TRBV13 and J usage is TRBJ1-1; D unclear. The length of the CDR3 is 12 residues. Germline-derived CDR1 and CDR2 are PRHDT and FYEKMQ (reference sequence). Trimming took 1 base from V and 4 from J, leaving 4 bases between them. As DNA, the CDR3 is TGTGCCAGCAGCTTAGCAGGCACTGAAGCTTTCTTT. Its protein product is CASSLAGTEAFF. Full variable domain (outside the CDR3, taken from reference TRBV13 and TRBJ1-1): AAGVIQSPRHLIKEKRETATLKCYPIPRHDTVYWYQQGPGQDPQFLISFYEKMQSDKGSIPDRFSAQQFSDYHSELNMSSLELGDSALYFCASSLAGTEAFFGQGTRLTVV.

The chain combines TRBV6-4 with TRBJ2-1; no clear D. Per the germline V gene, CDR1 is MRHNA and CDR2 is SNTAGT. V shed 4 bases and J shed 1 base, with 8 bases lying between them. This CDR3 is 14 amino acids long. This chain's CDR3 is CASSAELSYNEQFF. CDR3 DNA sequence: TGTGCCAGCAGTGCCGAACTTTCCTACAATGAGCAGTTCTTC.